One sample yielded the 27 T cell receptor beta chains listed below, sequenced in a study of cytomegalovirus exposure and HLA in healthy donors. PCR amplification relied on 60 Vbeta primers (plus 13 Jbeta primers). The assay was immunoSEQ multiplex PCR, and TCRdb's table has in-frame clones only and misses some. The sample consists of about 77,000 clones, over 70% of them appearing once. Sequenced input: PBMCs. Every receptor here comes from a woman in her forties in good health and CMV-seronegative.

The count of this clone is one. The chain couples TRBV4-1 to TRBJ1-3; D not resolved. Germline V gene data show CDR1 as MGHRA and CDR2 as YSYEKL. Trimming shortened V by 4 bases and J by 0 bases, and 7 bases separated the two germline ends. The CDR3 is made up of 14 amino acids. The DNA of the CDR3 is TGCGCCAGCAGCCCCTCAGTCTCTGGAAACACCATATATTTT. Translating it yields CASSPSVSGNTIYF.

The chain has TRBV6-6 and TRBJ1-2; possible D gene TRBD1, 5 bases. The ends were cut back, 2 bases at V and 6 bases at J, with 19 bases in the middle. This CDR3 contains 16 residues. Germline CDR1 MNHNY, CDR2 SVGAGI (reference sequence). CDR3 protein: CASSYEYGTGLNGYTF. For the CDR3, the DNA is TGTGCCAGCAGTTACGAGTACGGGACGGGACTCAATGGCTACACCTTC.

The sample holds a few counts of this clone. For the CDR3, the DNA is TGTGCCAGCAGTGTGGGGACTAGCGGGAGCCCTCCCCCCTACAATGAGCAGTTCTTC. Translation gives CASSVGTSGSPPPYNEQFF. V gene TRBV6-4 combines with J gene TRBJ2-1; TRBD2 aligns across 14 bases. CDR1 MRHNA and CDR2 SNTAGT come from the germline V gene. CDR3 size: 19 residues. V was clipped by 4 bases and J by 2 bases; unmatched bases: 10.

CDR3 DNA sequence: TGTGCCAGTAGTCCCTGGACAGAGAACACTGAAGCTTTCTTT. Protein: CASSPWTENTEAFF. The chain has TRBV19 and TRBJ1-1, with a tentative D call TRBD1 (6 bases). Germline CDR1 and CDR2: LNHDA and SQIVND (reference sequence). The length of the CDR3 is 14 residues. The ends were cut back, 5 bases at V and 1 base at J, with 11 bases in the middle.

This clone has a single count. This chain uses TRBV2 with TRBJ2-3; 9 bases fit TRBD2. With V trimmed by 4 bases and J by 4 bases, 6 bases remained unmatched. CDR1 and CDR2 from the germline V gene are SNHLY and FYNNEI. This CDR3 has 15 amino acids. As DNA, the CDR3 is TGTGCCAGCAGTGCCCTAGCGGGGTTCTCAGATACGCAGTATTTT. Encoded protein: CASSALAGFSDTQYF.

The rearrangement links TRBV15 to TRBJ2-3; D perhaps matches TRBD2 (6 bases). This CDR3 has 13 amino acids. Trimming removed 7 bases from V and 3 bases from J, with 11 bases in between. In germline, CDR1 is LNHNV, CDR2 YYDKDF (reference sequence). The CDR3 sequence: CATTEGKTDTQYF. The CDR3 DNA follows: TGTGCCACCACGGAGGGGAAGACAGATACGCAGTATTTT.

This clone was recorded once. The J gene is TRBJ2-7, the V gene TRBV2; tentatively, D is TRBD1 (5 bases). V dropped 1 base and J dropped 9 bases, with 10 bases sitting between them. The CDR3 spans 12 residues. Per germline, CDR1 SNHLY and CDR2 FYNNEI. DNA for the CDR3: TGTGCCAGCAGTGAAGGGTTGGGGCGGCAGTACTTC. Residues: CASSEGLGRQYF.

In its sample, this clone was seen a few times. The V and J genes are TRBV27 and TRBJ1-1; 7 nucleotides match TRBD1. Unmatched junction bases numbered 5, after V lost 2 bases and J lost 5 bases. Germline CDR1 and CDR2: MNHEY and SMNVEV (reference sequence). The CDR3 loop spans 14 amino acids. The CDR3 nucleotides are TGTGCCAGCAGTTTACACAGGGGTTATACTGAAGCTTTCTTT. Its translation is CASSLHRGYTEAFF.

V usage is TRBV6-6 and J usage is TRBJ1-5, with D possibly TRBD1 on 5 matching bases. Looked up from germline, CDR1 is MNHNY and CDR2 is SVGAGI (reference sequence). The V gene lost 5 bases and the J gene lost 3 bases, with 14 bases spanning the gap. The CDR3 consists of 15 residues. The CDR3 region has the DNA TGTGCCAGCAGTGGTGGGGCAGTCTACAATCAGCCCCAGCATTTT. Encoded protein: CASSGGAVYNQPQHF.

As DNA, the CDR3 is TGTGCCAGCAGCTTACCCTTTATGTCCGTCAATGAAAAACTGTTTTTT. Translated, it gives CASSLPFMSVNEKLFF. This chain uses TRBV7-9 with TRBJ1-4; D gene unclear. CDR3 size: 16 residues. Germline CDR1 SEHNR, CDR2 FQNEAQ (reference sequence). With 2 bases removed from V and 5 bases from J, the gap between germline ends came to 15 bases.

The rearrangement uses TRBV5-8 and TRBJ1-4; 9 nucleotides align to TRBD1. This CDR3 comprises 14 residues. The V gene end was trimmed by 6 bases and the J gene end by 6 bases; junction bases not matched to a gene: 6. CDR1 is SGHTS, CDR2 YDEGEE, per germline. CDR3 sequence (DNA): TGTGCCAGCACCACCGGGACAGGGCATGAAAAACTGTTTTTT. This gives the protein CASTTGTGHEKLFF.

This chain joins TRBV20-1 and TRBJ2-5, with no clear D. Germline values: CDR1 DFQATT, CDR2 SNEGSKA (reference sequence). Trimming removed 6 bases from V and 3 bases from J, with 8 bases in between. The CDR3 spans 11 residues. The CDR3: CSATVKETQYF. DNA of the CDR3: TGCAGTGCAACAGTTAAAGAGACCCAGTACTTC.

The genes are TRBV7-2 and TRBJ2-3, with 7 bases identical to TRBD1. V dropped 1 base and J dropped 1; count of bases not matched to a gene: 2. This CDR3 region has 15 residues. In germline, CDR1 is SGHTA, CDR2 FQGNSA. The CDR3 sequence: CASSLETGGTDTQYF. The CDR3 region has the DNA TGTGCCAGCAGCTTAGAAACAGGGGGCACAGATACGCAGTATTTT.

This CDR3 reads CASSKAGYGGNTIYF. The CDR3 DNA is TGTGCCAGCAGTAAGGCAGGGTACGGCGGAAACACCATATATTTT. This sequence joins TRBV7-9 and TRBJ1-3; tentatively, D is TRBD1 (5 bases). Trimming left V 6 bases short and J 4 bases short, with 16 bases between. This CDR3 spans 15 amino acids. Germline CDR1 reads SEHNR; CDR2 reads FQNEAQ (reference sequence).

This sequence joins TRBV25-1 and TRBJ2-1, with D possibly matching TRBD2 (6 bases). This CDR3 comprises 16 residues. Trimming left V 4 bases short and J 4 bases short, with 17 bases between. Germline loops: CDR1 MGHDK, CDR2 SYGVNS. CDR3 sequence reads: CASSAASGTQYNEQFF. The CDR3 nucleotides are TGTGCCAGCAGTGCAGCCTCCGGGACTCAGTACAATGAGCAGTTCTTC.

This clone turned up a few times. The chain is built from TRBV9 and TRBJ1-5; D is uncertain. CDR3 length: 14 amino acids. Germline V CDR1 and CDR2: SGDLS, YYNGEE. Trimming shortened V by 0 bases and J by 0 bases, and 4 bases separated the two germline ends. The DNA for the CDR3 is TGTGCCAGCAGCGTAGCCGGTAGCAATCAGCCCCAGCATTTT. This encodes CASSVAGSNQPQHF.

A single count supports this clone. The J gene is TRBJ1-5, the V gene TRBV7-2; 10 bases map to TRBD1. The CDR3 has 16 amino acids. The V segment lost 5 bases and the J segment 7 bases; nucleotides outside the gene matches: 11. Germline CDR1 and CDR2: SGHTA and FQGNSA. CDR3 loop: CASSRYGQGGGQPQHF. The CDR3 DNA follows: TGTGCCAGCAGCCGATACGGACAGGGGGGCGGCCAGCCCCAGCATTTT.

This clone was seen a single time. The CDR3 here is CASSLAEQYF. Here the CDR3 DNA reads TGTGCCAGCAGTTTGGCCGAGCAGTACTTC. The J gene is TRBJ2-7, the V gene TRBV28; D remains ambiguous. V lost 3 bases and J lost 6, with 3 bases in between. CDR1 is MDHEN, CDR2 SYDVKM, per germline. The CDR3 extends over 10 amino acids.

This clone showed up just a few times. This sequence joins TRBV29-1 and TRBJ2-1; TRBD2 might be the D (6 bases). In germline, CDR1 is SQVTM, CDR2 ANQGSEA. This CDR3 region has 12 residues. V was cut by 7 bases and J by 12 bases, with 19 bases left in between. CDR3 region: CSGGGLLEGQFF. The CDR3 nucleotides read TGCAGCGGCGGCGGCCTACTGGAGGGGCAGTTCTTC.

This clone was observed a few times. The chain has TRBV5-4 and TRBJ2-7; the D is unclear. Trimming removed 2 bases at V and 6 bases at J, with 12 bases between. The CDR3 covers 13 residues. CDR1 SGHNT and CDR2 YYREEE come from the germline V gene (reference sequence). In DNA, the CDR3 is TGTGCCAGCAGCTTATTGGTAGTCGGCGAGCAGTACTTC. It encodes CASSLLVVGEQYF.

This sequence joins TRBV29-1 and TRBJ2-3; TRBD1 matches at 7 bases. CDR3 length: 12 residues. The V gene's germline CDR1 is SQVTM and CDR2 ANQGSEA. The junction had 8 bases not matched to a gene; V was cut back by 7 bases and J by 7 bases. CDR3 residues: CSADLQGNTQYF. The CDR3 coding sequence is TGCAGCGCCGACTTACAGGGGAATACGCAGTATTTT.

This rearrangement joins TRBV5-1 to TRBJ2-1; 13 bases match TRBD2. The CDR3 length is 16 residues. Trimming took 2 bases from V and 7 from J; bases not matched to a gene: 6. Germline V lookup: CDR1 SGHRS, CDR2 YFSETQ. The CDR3 loop is CASSFTSGGGGNEQFF. Written as DNA, the CDR3 is TGCGCCAGCAGCTTCACTAGCGGGGGGGGTGGTAATGAGCAGTTCTTC. Variable domain in full (rest from reference TRBV5-1 and TRBJ2-1): KAGVTQTPRYLIKTRGQQVTLSCSPISGHRSVSWYQQTPGQGLQFLFEYFSETQRNKGNFPGRFSGRQFSNSRSEMNVSTLELGDSALYLCASSFTSGGGGNEQFFGPGTRLTVL.

V is TRBV9 and J is TRBJ1-1, with TRBD1 identical over 7 bases. J lost 1 base, V lost 0 bases, and 3 bases had no gene match. Germline CDR1 and CDR2: SGDLS and YYNGEE. The CDR3 covers 15 residues. DNA of the CDR3: TGTGCCAGCAGCGTAGTCGCAGGGGGGAACACTGAAGCTTTCTTT. It encodes CASSVVAGGNTEAFF.

The chain uses TRBV12-2 and TRBJ2-7; the tabulated D call, TRBD2, remains unverified against the DNA. TRBV12-2 is designated a pseudogene. This CDR3 region has 17 residues. This CDR3 is CASRFPPLRGALDEQYF. CDR3 DNA: TGTGCAAGTCGCTTTCCTCCCTTACGGGGGGCGCTGGACGAGCAGTACTTC.

This chain uses TRBV11-1 with TRBJ2-3; 9 positions match TRBD2. After removal of 4 bases from V and 0 bases from J, the junction contained 2 bases not matched to a gene. The germline V gene has CDR1 SGHAT and CDR2 FQDESV (reference sequence). This CDR3 comprises 15 residues. The CDR3 nucleotides are TGTGCCAGCAGCTCTAGCGGGGATAGCACAGATACGCAGTATTTT. Residues: CASSSSGDSTDTQYF.

The chain recombines TRBV5-1 with TRBJ1-4; TRBD1 matches at 10 bases. CDR3 length: 14 residues. J lost 7 bases, V lost 4 bases, and 4 bases had no gene match. CDR1 and CDR2 (germline): SGHRS, YFSETQ. The CDR3: CASSPGDRGEKLFF. The CDR3 region has the DNA TGCGCCAGCAGCCCAGGGGACAGGGGTGAAAAACTGTTTTTT.

The chain combines TRBV5-6 with TRBJ2-1; a weak D match, TRBD1 (6 bases). V was clipped by 4 bases and J by 7 bases, with 9 bases between them. The CDR3 length is 12 residues. Germline CDR1 is SGHDT and CDR2 is YYEEEE. CDR3 sequence: CASSLQGNEQFF. The CDR3 nucleotides read TGTGCCAGCAGCCTACAGGGAAATGAGCAGTTCTTC.